This T cell receptor beta chain appears in the sequencing data of a study of blood T cell repertoires in COVID-19. Patients in Seattle were enrolled during active infection, then followed longitudinally. Original handling: Cell counts per sample came from amplifying reference gene primers. Measured with immunoSEQ multiplex PCR; TCRdb has only the in-frame clones, and not every one. The D gene and trimming were derived from the DNA, and the V and J assignments and clone size from that table. This table has around 260,000 clones, around 87% appearing once. The trim removed 4 bases at V and 4 bases at J, leaving 10 bases unmatched. There are 16 residues in the CDR3. Looked up from germline, CDR1 is SGDLS and CDR2 is YYNGEE.

The chain employs TRBV9 and TRBJ1-1, with 10 bases identical to TRBD1. The sequenced sample was peripheral blood. This TCR was sampled from a woman aged 60-70 years with COVID-19, enrolled during active disease. CDR3 nucleotide sequence: TGTGCCAGCAGCCCAACCGAGGACAGGGGGATCACTGAAGCTTTCTTT. It is translated as CASSPTEDRGITEAFF.